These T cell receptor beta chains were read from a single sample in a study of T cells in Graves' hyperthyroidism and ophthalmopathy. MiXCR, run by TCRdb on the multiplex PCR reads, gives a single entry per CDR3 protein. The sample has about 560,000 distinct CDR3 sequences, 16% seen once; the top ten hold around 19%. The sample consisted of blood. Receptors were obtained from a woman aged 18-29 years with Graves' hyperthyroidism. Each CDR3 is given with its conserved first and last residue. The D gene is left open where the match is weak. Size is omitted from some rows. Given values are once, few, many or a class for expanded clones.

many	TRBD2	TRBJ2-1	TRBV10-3	TGTGCCATCAGGCGGGGGGACAATGAGCAGTTCTTC	CAIRRGDNEQFF
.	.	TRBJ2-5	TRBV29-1	TGCAGCGTCGCTGACCGGAGGTCGGGGACCCAGTACTTC	CSVADRRSGTQYF
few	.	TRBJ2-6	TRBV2	TGTGCCAGCAGTGTACAGGGTTCAGGGGCCAACGTCCTGACTTTC	CASSVQGSGANVLTF
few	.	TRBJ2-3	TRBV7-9	TGTGCCAGCAGCTTGGGGAGTACTAGCACAGATACGCAGTATTTT	CASSLGSTSTDTQYF
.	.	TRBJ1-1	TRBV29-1	TGCAGCGGCGGGACCTACACTGAAGCTTTCTTT	CSGGTYTEAFF
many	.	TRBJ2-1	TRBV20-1	TGCAGTGCTAGACAGGGACTCGACCTACTGAGCTCCTACAATGAGCAGTTCTTC	CSARQGLDLLSSYNEQFF
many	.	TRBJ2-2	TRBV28	TGTGCCAGCAGTTTCCAAGGACACCCGAACACCGGGGAGCTGTTTTTT	CASSFQGHPNTGELFF
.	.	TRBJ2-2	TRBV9	TGTGCCAGCAGCGTAGGAGTCGGGGAGCTGTTTTTT	CASSVGVGELFF
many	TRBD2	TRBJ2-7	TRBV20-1	TGCAGTGCTAGAGATTTTAGCGGGGGCTCCTACGAGCAGTACTTC	CSARDFSGGSYEQYF
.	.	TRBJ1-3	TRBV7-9	TGTGCCAGCAGCTTAGGTCTGACTAGCTCTGGAAACACCAGATATTTT	CASSLGLTSSGNTRYF
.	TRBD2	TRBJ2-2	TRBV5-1	TGCGCCAGCAGCCGGGGGGGGATGAACACCGGGGAGCTGTTTTTT	CASSRGGMNTGELFF
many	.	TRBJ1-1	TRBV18	TGTGCCAGCTCAGCAACAGGGTTGGACACTGAAGCTTTCTTT	CASSATGLDTEAFF
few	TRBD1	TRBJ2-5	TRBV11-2	TGTGCCAGCAGCTCCTCAACAGGGGTGGAGACCCAGTACTTC	CASSSSTGVETQYF
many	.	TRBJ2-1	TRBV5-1	TGCGCCAGCAGTCGGACGGATTACAATGAGCAGTTCTTC	CASSRTDYNEQFF
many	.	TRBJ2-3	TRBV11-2	TGTGCCAGCAGCTTCTTAAGCACAGATACGCAGTATTTT	CASSFLSTDTQYF
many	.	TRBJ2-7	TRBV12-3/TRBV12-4	TGTGCCAGCAGTTTAGTGGCCGCAACAACCTCCTACGAGCAGTACTTC	CASSLVAATTSYEQYF
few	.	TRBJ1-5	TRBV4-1	TGCGCCAGCAGCCAAGTAGGAGGCGCGGATCAGCCCCAGCATTTT	CASSQVGGADQPQHF
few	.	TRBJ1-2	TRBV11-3	TGTGCCCCAGCTCTCGGTGGCGGGCCTGCTAACTATGGCTACACCTTC	CAPALGGGPANYGYTF
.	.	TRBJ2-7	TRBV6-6	TGTGCCAGCAGTTACTCCGGGGCAGGCCACTACGAGCAGTACTTC	CASSYSGAGHYEQYF
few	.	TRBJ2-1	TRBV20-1	TGCAGTGCTAGACGCCCGGGCCTATACAATGAGCAGTTCTTC	CSARRPGLYNEQFF
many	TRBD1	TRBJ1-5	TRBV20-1	TGCAGTGCTAGAGATCAGGGTGCAGGGGGCCAGCCCCAGCATTTT	CSARDQGAGGQPQHF
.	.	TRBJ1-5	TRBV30	TGTGCCTGGAGTGGTGGGGGCCCCCAGCCCCAGCATTTT	CAWSGGGPQPQHF
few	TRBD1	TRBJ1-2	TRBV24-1	TGTGCCACCTCCACCGGGACAGGGCATGGCTACACCTTC	CATSTGTGHGYTF
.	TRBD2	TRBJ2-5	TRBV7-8	TGTGCCAGCAGCTTAGAACTAGCGGGAGGGCCTGGGGAGACCCAGTACTTC	CASSLELAGGPGETQYF
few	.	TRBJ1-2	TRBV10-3	TGTGCCCTCAAGGGGGGTGGCTATGGCTACACCTTC	CALKGGGYGYTF
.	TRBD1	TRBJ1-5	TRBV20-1	TGCAGTGCTGGACAGGGTAGCAATCAGCCCCAGCATTTT	CSAGQGSNQPQHF
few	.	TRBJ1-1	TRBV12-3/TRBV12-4	TGTGCCAGCAGTTTAGCCGTCCCGAACACTGAAGCTTTCTTT	CASSLAVPNTEAFF
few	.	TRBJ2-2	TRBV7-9	TGTGCCAGCAGCTGGCAGGGCGACACCGGGGAGCTGTTTTTT	CASSWQGDTGELFF
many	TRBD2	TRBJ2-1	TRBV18	TGTGCCAGCTCACATCAGCGGGAGGGGGACAATGAGCAGTTCTTC	CASSHQREGDNEQFF
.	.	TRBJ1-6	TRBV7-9	TGTGCCAGCAGCTTAAGCAGGACAGCTAATTCACCCCTCCACTTT	CASSLSRTANSPLHF
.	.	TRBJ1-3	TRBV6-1	TGTGCCAGCAGTGAAGTGGGCTCTGGAAACACCATATATTTT	CASSEVGSGNTIYF
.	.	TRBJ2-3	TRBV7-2	TGTGCCAGCAGCTTTCGCAGGGCCACAGATACGCAGTATTTT	CASSFRRATDTQYF
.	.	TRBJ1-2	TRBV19	TGTGCCAGTAGTATAGACAGGGGCCTTAACTATGGCTACACCTTC	CASSIDRGLNYGYTF
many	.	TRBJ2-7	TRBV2	TGTGCCAGCAGTGAAGCGCCCAGGGGCCACGAGCAGTACTTC	CASSEAPRGHEQYF
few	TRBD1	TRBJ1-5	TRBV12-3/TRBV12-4	TGTGCCAGCAGCGACAGGGGATACCTGGGGCCCCAGCATTTT	CASSDRGYLGPQHF
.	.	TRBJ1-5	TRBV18	TGTGCCAGCTCTTCAGACATGGGAGGCAATCAGCCCCAGCATTTT	CASSSDMGGNQPQHF
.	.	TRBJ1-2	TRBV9	TGTGCCAGCAGCATACAGGGTCAAGGCTACACCTTC	CASSIQGQGYTF
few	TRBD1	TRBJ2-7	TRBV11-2	TGTGCCAGCAGCTTCCGACAGGGGTTCTCCTACGAGCAGTACTTC	CASSFRQGFSYEQYF
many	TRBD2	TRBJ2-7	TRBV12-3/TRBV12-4	TGTGCCAGCAGTTTGGGTATGGGCGGGGGGAGTGAGCAGTACTTC	CASSLGMGGGSEQYF
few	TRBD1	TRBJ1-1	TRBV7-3	TGTGCCAGCAGCTTATCGGGGGGACAGGGGGCCAGAGGAGCTTTCTTT	CASSLSGGQGARGAFF
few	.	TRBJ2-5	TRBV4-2	TGTGCCAGCAGCCAAGATGCTACTGGGGAGACCCAGTACTTC	CASSQDATGETQYF
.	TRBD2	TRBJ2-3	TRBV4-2	TGTGCCAGCAGCCGCGGACTAGCGGGTAGTACGCAGTATTTT	CASSRGLAGSTQYF
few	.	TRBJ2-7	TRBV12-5	TGTGCTAGTGGTTTGGTTGTCTACGAGCAGTACTTC	CASGLVVYEQYF
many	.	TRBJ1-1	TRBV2	TGTGCCAGCAGTACCGGGGTAGACACTGAAGCTTTCTTT	CASSTGVDTEAFF
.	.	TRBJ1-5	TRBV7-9	TGTGCCAGCAGCCCCGACGGATATAGCAATCAGCCCCAGCATTTT	CASSPDGYSNQPQHF
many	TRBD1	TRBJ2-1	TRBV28	TGTGCCAGCAGTTGGGGACAGGGCAATGAGCAGTTCTTC	CASSWGQGNEQFF
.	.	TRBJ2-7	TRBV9	TGTGCCAGCAGCGTAAGCCCCAGAGCTTCCTACGAGCAGTACTTC	CASSVSPRASYEQYF
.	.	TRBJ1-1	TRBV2	TGTGCCAGCAGTGGTAGCGGGGGGGGAGTGTTGACTGAAGCTTTCTTT	CASSGSGGGVLTEAFF
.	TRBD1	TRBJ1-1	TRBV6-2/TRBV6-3	TGTGCCAGCAGAAGGGACAGGGGGCAAATGAACACTGAAGCTCTCTTT	CASRRDRGQMNTEALF
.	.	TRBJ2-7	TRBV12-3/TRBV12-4	TGTGCCAGCAGTTCGAACACCTTCTACGAGCAGTACTTC	CASSSNTFYEQYF
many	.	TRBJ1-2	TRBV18	TGTGCCAGCTCACCGCCACAGGGCGCCTATGGCTACACCTTC	CASSPPQGAYGYTF
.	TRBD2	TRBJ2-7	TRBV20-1	TGCAGTGCTCCCAGCGGGGGCACCTACGAGCAGTACTTC	CSAPSGGTYEQYF